This T cell receptor beta chain was sequenced in a study of tumor-infiltrating lymphocytes in primary liver carcinoma. Whole-study context: The patients, men and women alike, were aged 30 to 69 years. Measuring about 4.2 to 11 cm across, the tumors were staged as T1-T3 N0M0.

DNA and RNA were both co-extracted from approximately 20-30 mg of bulk tissue that had not been sorted. Patients' primary liver carcinoma was surgically resected. No patient had received treatment, and all had chronic HBV infection. Germline V lookup: CDR1 LGHNA, CDR2 YSLEER. This CDR3 has 22 amino acids. A note on this clonotype: Given the absence of the conserved phenylalanine or tryptophan at the CDR3 end, a read error is likely.

TCR beta cDNA was prepared out of roughly 450 ng total RNA by means of a constant-region primer. Nested multiplex PCR, run for three rounds with slightly modified ARM-PCR, yielded TCR beta libraries. TRBV1-TRBV30 forward and Cbeta reverse primers drove the first two approximately 10-cycle rounds. MiXCR, applied by TCRdb to the multiplex PCR reads, yields one record per CDR3 protein. The sample contains fewer than 85,000 distinct CDR3 sequences, 65% to 75% of which appear only once. The sequencing sample was made of tumor-adjacent normal liver tissue. The sequence was collected from a man aged 35 to 55 with primary liver carcinoma and hepatitis B virus infection. The rearrangement joins TRBV4-3 to TRBJ2-1, with 15 bases matching TRBD2. As DNA, the CDR3 is TGCGCCGGCAGCCAAGGGTTAGGACTAGCGGGAGGGCCCACTGGCTCCTACAATGAGCAGTTCTTA. As protein: CAGSQGLGLAGGPTGSYNEQFL.